What follows are 30 T cell receptor beta chains derived from one specimen sequenced in a study of T cell changes during pregnancy in multiple sclerosis. TCRdb's copy holds only in-frame clones and misses some; the assay was immunoSEQ multiplex PCR. The sample yields about 77,000 clones, 85% to 95% seen once. The sequences come from peripheral blood, collected after pregnancy. The receptor set was obtained from a female donor in good health, enrolled as a control in a pregnancy study.

The chain uses TRBV7-3 and TRBJ2-5; the match to TRBD1 covers 7 bases. Per the germline V gene, CDR1 is SGHTA and CDR2 is FQGTGA. The CDR3 is made up of 13 amino acids. Trimming took 5 bases from V and 4 from J; bases not matched to a gene: 4. This CDR3 is CASSPNRGETQYF. CDR3 DNA: TGTGCCAGCAGCCCGAACAGGGGAGAGACCCAGTACTTC. Full variable domain (remainder filled in from reference TRBV7-3 and TRBJ2-5): GAGVSQTPSNKVTEKGKYVELRCDPISGHTALYWYRQSLGQGPEFLIYFQGTGAADDSGLPNDRFFAVRPEGSVSTLKIQRTERGDSAVYLCASSPNRGETQYFGPGTRLLVL.

The chain employs TRBV7-2 and TRBJ1-2; 9 nucleotides match TRBD1. Germline-derived CDR1 and CDR2 are SGHTA and FQGNSA. The J segment lost 3 bases and the V segment lost 2 bases, leaving 4 bases of the junction unmatched. The CDR3 loop spans 15 amino acids. The CDR3 region is CASSLRTGVDYGYTF. In DNA form, the CDR3 reads TGTGCCAGCAGCTTAAGGACAGGGGTGGACTATGGCTACACCTTC.

The V gene is TRBV6-5, the J gene TRBJ2-4; possible D gene TRBD1, 6 bases. The CDR3 loop spans 13 amino acids. Germline V gene sequence: CDR1 MNHEY, CDR2 SVGAGI. V lost 7 bases and J lost 7, with 14 bases in between. CDR3 sequence reads: CASKTGTRNIQYF. The CDR3 nucleotides are TGTGCCAGCAAAACCGGGACAAGGAACATTCAGTACTTC.

Only one count was recorded for this clone. This chain connects TRBV6-6 to TRBJ2-2, with 9 bases matching TRBD2. The V segment lost 4 bases and the J segment 4 bases; nucleotides outside the gene matches: 1. The CDR3 contains 14 residues. CDR1 is MNHNY, CDR2 SVGAGI, per germline (reference sequence). CDR3 in amino acids: CASSSGLATGELFF. CDR3 in DNA: TGTGCCAGCAGTTCGGGACTAGCCACCGGGGAGCTGTTTTTT.

This rearrangement joins TRBV5-1 to TRBJ2-1, with 10 bases that match TRBD2. Germline values: CDR1 SGHRS, CDR2 YFSETQ. This CDR3 has 18 amino acids. Trimming cost V 4 bases and J 6 bases; bases outside gene matches: 16. The CDR3: CASSVGSKSGGASNEQFF. CDR3 nucleotide sequence: TGCGCCAGCAGCGTCGGCTCGAAAAGCGGGGGGGCCTCCAATGAGCAGTTCTTC.

The DNA of the CDR3 is TGTGCCAGCAGCGCATCCCTGGGGGGGTTTAACGAGCAGTACTTC. This sequence encodes CASSASLGGFNEQYF. The chain has TRBV9 and TRBJ2-7; TRBD2 matches at 7 bases. The CDR3 contains 15 residues. With V trimmed by 3 bases and J by 5 bases, 11 bases remained unmatched. Per germline, CDR1 SGDLS and CDR2 YYNGEE.

In DNA, the CDR3 is TGTGCCAGCTCGGACAGGGGCACAGATACGCAGTATTTT. Amino acids: CASSDRGTDTQYF. The V gene is TRBV27, the J gene TRBJ2-3, with 8 positions matching TRBD1. CDR1 MNHEY and CDR2 SMNVEV come from the germline V gene (reference sequence). J lost 1 base, V lost 8 bases, and 2 bases had no gene match. The CDR3 has 13 residues.

The chain joins TRBV7-6 to TRBJ2-1, with 7 bases aligning to TRBD1. The CDR3 contains 12 residues. J lost 10 bases, V lost 3 bases, and 3 bases had no gene match. CDR1 is SGHVS, CDR2 FNYEAQ, per germline. The CDR3: CASSLGQIEQFF. The CDR3 DNA follows: TGTGCCAGCAGCTTGGGACAGATAGAGCAGTTCTTC.

This clone has only one observation. The chain joins TRBV5-1 to TRBJ2-1; D is possibly TRBD2 (6 bases). The CDR3 runs to 14 residues. Between the trimmed V and J ends, which lost 8 bases and 6 bases, there was a span of 18 bases. CDR1 is SGHRS and CDR2 is YFSETQ in the germline V gene. The CDR3 loop reads CASMWGERLNEQFF. The CDR3 DNA sequence: TGCGCCAGTATGTGGGGGGAGAGGCTCAATGAGCAGTTCTTC. The full variable domain, rest sourced from reference TRBV5-1 and TRBJ2-1, is KAGVTQTPRYLIKTRGQQVTLSCSPISGHRSVSWYQQTPGQGLQFLFEYFSETQRNKGNFPGRFSGRQFSNSRSEMNVSTLELGDSALYLCASMWGERLNEQFFGPGTRLTVL.

This clone was seen once. V and J are TRBV7-3 and TRBJ2-6, with D hard to call. V was trimmed by 5 bases and J by 1 base, leaving 9 bases between them. The germline V gene has CDR1 SGHTA and CDR2 FQGTGA. This CDR3 is built from 15 residues. CDR3 in amino acids: CASSLVGSGANVLTF. DNA for the CDR3: TGTGCCAGCAGCCTCGTCGGGTCTGGGGCCAACGTCCTGACTTTC.

The chain is built from TRBV7-2 and TRBJ1-3, with D perhaps TRBD1 (5 bases). The germline V gene encodes CDR1 SGHTA and CDR2 FQGNSA. There are 17 residues in the CDR3. V lost 5 bases to trimming and J lost 0 bases, with 17 bases between them. The CDR3 region is CASSPHGGETSGNTIYF. The CDR3 nucleotides are TGTGCCAGCAGCCCACACGGGGGGGAGACCTCTGGAAACACCATATATTTT.

This sequence joins TRBV19 and TRBJ2-7; TRBD1 is a possible D gene (6 bases). Trimming shortened V by 5 bases and J by 3 bases, and 11 bases separated the two germline ends. Germline V gene sequence: CDR1 LNHDA, CDR2 SQIVND (reference sequence). The length of the CDR3 is 13 residues. The chain's CDR3 is CASSSGDLYEQYF. The CDR3, as DNA: TGTGCCAGTAGTTCAGGGGATCTCTACGAGCAGTACTTC.

This clone was found once. The V call is TRBV27, the J call TRBJ2-2; 9 bases line up with TRBD1. Germline V CDR1 and CDR2: MNHEY, SMNVEV (reference sequence). V shed 8 bases, J shed 2 bases, and the junction held 6 bases outside the gene matches. The CDR3 is 15 amino acids. CDR3 nucleotides: TGTGCCAGCCGAAGGACAGGGGCAAACACCGGGGAGCTGTTTTTT. Translating it yields CASRRTGANTGELFF.

The chain couples TRBV16 to TRBJ2-2, with 7 bases fitting TRBD1. Germline V gene lookup returns CDR1 KGHSY and CDR2 FQNENV. The CDR3 totals 16 residues. The V and J ends lost 2 bases and 0 bases, in that order; junction bases with no gene match: 3. For the CDR3, the DNA is TGTGCCAGCAGCCAAGGGACAGCCCCGAACACCGGGGAGCTGTTTTTT. Amino acids: CASSQGTAPNTGELFF.

A single count supports this clone. This chain joins TRBV7-2 and TRBJ2-7; the D gene is possibly TRBD2 (6 bases). V lost 4 bases and J lost 5, with 18 bases in between. CDR1 and CDR2 (germline): SGHTA, FQGNSA. The CDR3 consists of 15 residues. CDR3 in amino acids: CASSSLDGGVDEQYF. CDR3 sequence (DNA): TGTGCCAGCAGCTCCCTCGATGGAGGGGTCGACGAGCAGTACTTC.

The chain recombines TRBV7-9 with TRBJ2-1; D may be TRBD1 (5 bases). Germline V CDR1 and CDR2: SEHNR, FQNEAQ (reference sequence). The CDR3 spans 13 residues. V was trimmed by 5 bases and J by 10 bases, leaving 15 bases between them. In nucleotides, the CDR3 is TGTGCCAGCAGCCAGGGCCAGTCCCGCGAGCAGTTCTTC. Its translation: CASSQGQSREQFF.

V gene TRBV5-1 combines with J gene TRBJ2-1, with TRBD2 identical over 7 bases. CDR3 size: 16 residues. CDR1 is SGHRS, CDR2 YFSETQ, per germline. V shed 4 bases, J shed 2 bases, and the junction held 9 bases outside the gene matches. The CDR3 DNA follows: TGCGCCAGCAGCCTCGGGCACGGGGGGACCTACAATGAGCAGTTCTTC. It specifies CASSLGHGGTYNEQFF.

The rearrangement links TRBV18 to TRBJ1-6, with D possibly being TRBD1 (6 bases). Trimming removed 2 bases from V and 8 bases from J, with 10 bases in between. There are 14 residues in the CDR3. Germline CDR1 and CDR2: KGHSH and LQKENI. The CDR3 bases are TGTGCCAGCTCACCAGGGGGCCCGCATTCACCCCTCCACTTT. It encodes CASSPGGPHSPLHF.

This chain joins TRBV29-1 and TRBJ1-1, with D possibly matching TRBD1 (6 bases). The ends were cut back, 6 bases at V and 1 base at J, with 24 bases in the middle. The CDR3 spans 17 residues. Germline V gene data show CDR1 as SQVTM and CDR2 as ANQGSEA. The CDR3 here is CSVQQLGGAGGNTEAFF. CDR3 sequence (DNA): TGCAGCGTCCAACAACTGGGGGGGGCCGGGGGGAACACTGAAGCTTTCTTT.

The rearrangement joins TRBV18 to TRBJ1-5; D is undetermined. The germline V gene encodes CDR1 KGHSH and CDR2 LQKENI. The CDR3 totals 13 residues. V was clipped by 2 bases and J by 0 bases, with 2 bases between them. CDR3 loop: CASSPYSNQPQHF. As DNA, the CDR3 is TGTGCCAGCTCACCATATAGCAATCAGCCCCAGCATTTT.

This clone was picked up a small number of times. This chain links TRBV10-3 with TRBJ2-7, with TRBD1 identical over 10 bases. The CDR3 has 13 residues. V lost 7 bases to trimming and J lost 5 bases; unmatched junction nucleotides: 5. Germline V gene data show CDR1 as ENHRY and CDR2 as SYGVKD. DNA of the CDR3: TGTGCCATCAAGCAGACAGGGGGCCACGAGCAGTACTTC. Translation: CAIKQTGGHEQYF.

The genes are TRBV6-5 and TRBJ1-1; TRBD1 matches at 7 bases. Per germline, CDR1 MNHEY and CDR2 SVGAGI. The CDR3 is 14 residues long. Trimming at V came to 6 bases and at J to 2 bases, leaving 6 bases not matched to a gene. The CDR3 protein is CASRGQFSNTEAFF. DNA for the CDR3: TGTGCCAGCAGGGGACAGTTCAGTAACACTGAAGCTTTCTTT.

V gene TRBV5-1 combines with J gene TRBJ2-3; 8 nucleotides align to TRBD2. The germline gives CDR1 SGHRS, CDR2 YFSETQ. V gave up 1 base and J gave up 0 bases; unmatched junction bases: 7. This CDR3 is 17 amino acids long. This CDR3 is CASSLFLAGTSTDTQYF. CDR3 sequence (DNA): TGCGCCAGCAGCTTGTTCCTAGCGGGTACTAGCACAGATACGCAGTATTTT.

This clone is a singleton in its sample. The chain has TRBV4-1 and TRBJ1-1; tentative D call: TRBD1 (5 bases). The CDR3 totals 15 residues. Germline-derived CDR1 and CDR2 are MGHRA and YSYEKL. Trimming left V 0 bases short and J 1 base short, with 9 bases between. The DNA for the CDR3 is TGCGCCAGCAGCCAAGAGGGCGGGGGGAACACTGAAGCTTTCTTT. Its protein product is CASSQEGGGNTEAFF.

The rearrangement links TRBV19 to TRBJ2-1; D is perhaps TRBD1 (5 bases). The CDR3 is 14 amino acids. Germline CDR1 LNHDA, CDR2 SQIVND (reference sequence). The V and J ends lost 2 bases and 8 bases respectively, with 13 bases between them. In DNA, the CDR3 is TGTGCCAGTAGTATACTGCAGGGTCGGCATGAGCAGTTCTTC. It codes for CASSILQGRHEQFF.

The chain has TRBV6-6 and TRBJ2-1, with 15 positions matching TRBD2. The CDR3 consists of 15 residues. The J segment lost 5 bases and the V segment lost 10 bases, leaving 6 bases of the junction unmatched. The germline V gene encodes CDR1 MNHNY and CDR2 SVGAGI (reference sequence). The CDR3 here is CATGLAGGSNNEQFF. CDR3 bases: TGTGCCACCGGACTAGCGGGGGGGAGTAACAATGAGCAGTTCTTC.

The gene calls are TRBV10-3 and TRBJ2-1, with 8 bases lining up with TRBD1. The germline gives CDR1 ENHRY, CDR2 SYGVKD. This CDR3 spans 13 amino acids. V was pared by 7 bases and J by 7 bases, with 6 bases of the junction left unmatched. CDR3 sequence (DNA): TGTGCCATCACGACAGGGGCCGGGAATGAGCAGTTCTTC. Amino acids: CAITTGAGNEQFF.

V usage is TRBV9 and J usage is TRBJ2-5; 7 bases match TRBD2. With 3 bases clipped from V and 5 bases from J, the junction kept 7 bases outside the gene matches. CDR1 is SGDLS and CDR2 is YYNGEE in the germline V gene. There are 14 residues in the CDR3. The CDR3 region is CASSGGGGYETQYF. The CDR3 coding sequence is TGTGCCAGCAGCGGCGGGGGAGGGTACGAGACCCAGTACTTC.

The gene calls are TRBV11-3 and TRBJ2-3, with D tentatively TRBD2 (6 bases). The V end was cut by 2 bases, the J end by 0 bases, with 9 bases between. Germline lookup yields CDR1 SGHNT and CDR2 YENEEA. The CDR3 totals 15 residues. The CDR3, as DNA: TGTGCCAGCAGCTTACTGGGACTGAGCACAGATACGCAGTATTTT. The encoded protein is CASSLLGLSTDTQYF.

J is TRBJ1-1 and V is TRBV29-1, with D possibly TRBD1 on 6 matching bases. CDR1 is SQVTM, CDR2 ANQGSEA, per germline. The CDR3 extends over 13 amino acids. Trimming left V 1 base short and J 13 bases short, with 19 bases between. The CDR3 region has the DNA TGCAGCGTTGAAGGCGGCAGGGGAACGTTGGATTTCTTT. Its translation: CSVEGGRGTLDFF.